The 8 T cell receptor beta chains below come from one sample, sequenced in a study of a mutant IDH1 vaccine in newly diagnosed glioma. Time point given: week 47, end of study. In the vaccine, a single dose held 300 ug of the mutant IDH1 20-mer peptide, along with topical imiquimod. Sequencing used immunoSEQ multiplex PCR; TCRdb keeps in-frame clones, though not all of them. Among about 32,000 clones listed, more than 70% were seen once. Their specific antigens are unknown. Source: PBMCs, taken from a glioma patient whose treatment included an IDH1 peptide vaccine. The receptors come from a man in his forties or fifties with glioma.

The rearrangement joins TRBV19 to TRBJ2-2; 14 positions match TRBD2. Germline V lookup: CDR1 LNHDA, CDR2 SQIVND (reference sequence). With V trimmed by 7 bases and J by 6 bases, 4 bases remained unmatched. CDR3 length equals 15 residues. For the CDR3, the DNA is TGTGCCAGTACCACGACTAGCGGGAGGGCCGGGGAGCTGTTTTTT. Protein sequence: CASTTTSGRAGELFF.

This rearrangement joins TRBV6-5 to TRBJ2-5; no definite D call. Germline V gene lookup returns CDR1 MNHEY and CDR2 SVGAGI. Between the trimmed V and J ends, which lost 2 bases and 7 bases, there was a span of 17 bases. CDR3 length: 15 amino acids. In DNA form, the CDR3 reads TGTGCCAGCAGTTACCTGGGTCACCGGATAGGGACCCAGTACTTC. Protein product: CASSYLGHRIGTQYF.

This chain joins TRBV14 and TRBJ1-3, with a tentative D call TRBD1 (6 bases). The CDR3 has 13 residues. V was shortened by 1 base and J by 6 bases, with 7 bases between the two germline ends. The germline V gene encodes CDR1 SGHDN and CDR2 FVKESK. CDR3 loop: CASSQAGANTIYF. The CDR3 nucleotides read TGTGCCAGCAGCCAAGCGGGGGCAAACACCATATATTTT.

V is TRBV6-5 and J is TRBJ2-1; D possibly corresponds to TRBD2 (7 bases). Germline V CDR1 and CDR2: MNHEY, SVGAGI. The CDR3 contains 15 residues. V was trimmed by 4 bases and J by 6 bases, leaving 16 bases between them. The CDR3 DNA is TGTGCCAGCAGTTCCCAGTGGGGAGGGGGCAATGAGCAGTTCTTC. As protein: CASSSQWGGGNEQFF.

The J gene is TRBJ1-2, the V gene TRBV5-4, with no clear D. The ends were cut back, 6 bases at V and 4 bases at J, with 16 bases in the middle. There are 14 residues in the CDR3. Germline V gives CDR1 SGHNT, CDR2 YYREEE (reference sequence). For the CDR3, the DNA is TGTGCCAGCACCTCGGAAAGTCGCCTCTATGGCTACACCTTC. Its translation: CASTSESRLYGYTF.

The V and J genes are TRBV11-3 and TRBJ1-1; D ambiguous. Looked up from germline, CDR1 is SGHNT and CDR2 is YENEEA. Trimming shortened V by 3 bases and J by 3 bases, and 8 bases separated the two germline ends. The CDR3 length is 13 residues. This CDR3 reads CASSLVGYTEAFF. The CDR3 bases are TGTGCCAGCAGCTTGGTGGGGTACACTGAAGCTTTCTTT.

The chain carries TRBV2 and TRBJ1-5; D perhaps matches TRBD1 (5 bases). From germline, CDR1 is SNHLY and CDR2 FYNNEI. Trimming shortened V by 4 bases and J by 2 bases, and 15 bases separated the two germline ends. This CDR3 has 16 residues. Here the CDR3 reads CASSGVGAPGNQPQHF. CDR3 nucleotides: TGTGCCAGCAGTGGAGTTGGGGCCCCCGGCAATCAGCCCCAGCATTTT. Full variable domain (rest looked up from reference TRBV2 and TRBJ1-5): EPEVTQTPSHQVTQMGQEVILRCVPISNHLYFYWYRQILGQKVEFLVSFYNNEISEKSEIFDDQFSVERPDGSNFTLKIRSTKLEDSAMYFCASSGVGAPGNQPQHFGDGTRLSIL.

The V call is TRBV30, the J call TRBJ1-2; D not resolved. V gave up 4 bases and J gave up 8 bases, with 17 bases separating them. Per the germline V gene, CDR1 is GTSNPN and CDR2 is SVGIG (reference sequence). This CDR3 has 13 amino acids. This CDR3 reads CAWTSVGSPGYTF. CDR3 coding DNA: TGTGCCTGGACCTCCGTGGGATCGCCGGGCTACACCTTC.